The clone carrying this T cell receptor beta chain has a handful of counts. The antigen is undetermined. This sample was included in a study of cytomegalovirus exposure and HLA in healthy donors. V lost 7 bases to trimming and J lost 2 bases; unmatched junction nucleotides: 6. Per the germline V gene, CDR1 is MNHEY and CDR2 is SVGAGI. The CDR3 contains 14 residues. PCR used 60 Vbeta primers and 13 Jbeta primers. Profiled with immunoSEQ multiplex PCR; TCRdb holds only in-frame clones, not every one. The sample contains some 200,000 clones, roughly 84% of which appear only once. Regarding the study as a whole: Analyzed later, association rates of TCRs varied across HLA loci, with DRB1 most and HLA-C fewest. The study labeled under 200 TCR beta chains cytomegalovirus-associated. The classifier, whose performance was assessed in both the original and validation cohorts, reportedly diagnosed cytomegalovirus status with high specificity and sensitivity. The analysis excluded some indistinguishable V segments, including TRBV6-2 and TRBV6-3.

The chain recombines TRBV6-5 with TRBJ1-2; 8 bases match TRBD1. Sequencing was done on a sample of PBMCs. The receptor was isolated from a woman between 45 and 60 years old in good health and CMV-seropositive. CDR3 amino acids: CASTRDRTNYGYTF. CDR3 DNA sequence: TGTGCCAGCACCCGGGACAGGACCAACTATGGCTACACCTTC.